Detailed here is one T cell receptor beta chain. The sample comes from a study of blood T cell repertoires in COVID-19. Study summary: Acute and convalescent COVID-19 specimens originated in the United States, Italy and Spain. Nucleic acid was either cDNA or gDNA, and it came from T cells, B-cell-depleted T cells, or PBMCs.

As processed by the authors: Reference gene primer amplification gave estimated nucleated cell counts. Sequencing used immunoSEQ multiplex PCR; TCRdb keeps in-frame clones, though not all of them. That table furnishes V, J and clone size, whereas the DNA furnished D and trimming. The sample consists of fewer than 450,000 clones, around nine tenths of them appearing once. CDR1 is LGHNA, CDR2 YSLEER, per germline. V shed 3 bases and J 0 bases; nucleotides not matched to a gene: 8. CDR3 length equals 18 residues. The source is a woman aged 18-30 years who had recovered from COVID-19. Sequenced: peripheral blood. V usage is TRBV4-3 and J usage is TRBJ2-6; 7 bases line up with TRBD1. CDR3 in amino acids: CASSQTTGAPSGANVLTF. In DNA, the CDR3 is TGCGCCAGCAGCCAGACCACAGGGGCCCCCTCTGGGGCCAACGTCCTGACTTTC.